One and the same sample provided the 23 T cell receptor beta chains below, sequenced in a study of blood T cell repertoires in COVID-19. The method was immunoSEQ multiplex PCR; TCRdb's version includes in-frame clones alone and lacks a portion of them. The table has tens of thousands of clones, less than 95% seen once. Material for sequencing was peripheral blood. Every receptor here comes from a man aged 45-60 years with acute or convalescent COVID-19.

V and J are TRBV19 and TRBJ2-2; tentatively, D is TRBD1 (5 bases). The germline V gene encodes CDR1 LNHDA and CDR2 SQIVND (reference sequence). Trimming cost V 7 bases and J 2 bases, with 23 bases left between them. This CDR3 comprises 18 residues. CDR3 loop: CASKVTYDRPLNTGELFF. CDR3 nucleotides: TGTGCCAGTAAGGTCACATACGACAGACCTCTTAACACCGGGGAGCTGTTTTTT. Full variable domain (rest looked up from reference TRBV19 and TRBJ2-2): DGGITQSPKYLFRKEGQNVTLSCEQNLNHDAMYWYRQDPGQGLRLIYYSQIVNDFQKGDIAEGYSVSREKKESFPLTVTSAQKNPTAFYLCASKVTYDRPLNTGELFFGEGSRLTVL.

V usage is TRBV6-5 and J usage is TRBJ2-1, with 7 positions matching TRBD1. CDR1 MNHEY and CDR2 SVGAGI come from the germline V gene. This CDR3 contains 14 residues. The ends lost 10 bases at V and 0 bases at J; junction bases unmatched: 6. The CDR3 DNA follows: TGTGCCACTTACAGGGGAAGCTCCTACAATGAGCAGTTCTTC. It yields the protein CATYRGSSYNEQFF.

This sequence joins TRBV3-1 (or the pseudogene TRBV3-2) and TRBJ1-3, with D perhaps matching TRBD1 (6 bases). V shed 2 bases and J shed 2 bases, with 10 bases lying between them. The CDR3 length is 15 residues. From germline, CDR1 is LGHDT and CDR2 YNNKEL (reference sequence). CDR3 coding DNA: TGTGCCAGCAGCCAACCCGACAGGACTGGAAACACCATATATTTT. Protein product: CASSQPDRTGNTIYF.

The genes are TRBV19 and TRBJ1-5, with a possible D match to TRBD1 (6 bases). Germline V CDR1 and CDR2: LNHDA, SQIVND (reference sequence). The CDR3 length is 16 residues. V lost 7 bases and J lost 7, with 23 bases in between. The CDR3 DNA is TGTGCCAGTACCAATGCGGGGGGGCAGGTTGGCCAGCCCCAGCATTTT. It is translated as CASTNAGGQVGQPQHF.

The rearrangement joins TRBV6-1 to TRBJ1-4; the D is unclear. The length of the CDR3 is 14 residues. V was shortened by 2 bases and J by 5 bases, with 9 bases between the two germline ends. The germline CDR1 and CDR2 sequences are MNHNS and SASEGT. This chain's CDR3 is CASSESQANEKLFF. CDR3 sequence (DNA): TGTGCCAGCAGTGAAAGCCAAGCAAATGAAAAACTGTTTTTT.

This rearrangement joins TRBV6-6 to TRBJ1-6, with D maybe TRBD1 (5 bases). The V gene lost 2 bases and the J gene lost 9 bases, with 14 bases spanning the gap. There are 15 residues in the CDR3. Germline V gene data show CDR1 as MNHNY and CDR2 as SVGAGI (reference sequence). The CDR3 here is CASSYIQGRGSPLHF. CDR3 nucleotide sequence: TGTGCCAGCAGTTACATTCAGGGAAGAGGTTCACCCCTCCACTTT.

The chain joins TRBV6-5 to TRBJ2-5, with TRBD2 matching over 8 bases. Germline V lookup: CDR1 MNHEY, CDR2 SVGAGI. V was clipped by 4 bases and J by 5 bases; unmatched bases: 9. The CDR3 contains 15 residues. The CDR3 bases are TGTGCCAGCAGTTCCCCGCGGGGACTAGGGGAGACCCAGTACTTC. Residues: CASSSPRGLGETQYF.

This clone occurred a few times. This chain connects TRBV10-3 to TRBJ2-1, with 8 bases lining up with TRBD2. The CDR3 runs 14 residues. After removal of 5 bases from V and 8 bases from J, the junction contained 8 bases not matched to a gene. CDR1 is ENHRY and CDR2 is SYGVKD in the germline V gene. This CDR3 reads CAISPTGTRDEQFF. DNA for the CDR3: TGTGCCATCAGTCCGACGGGGACTAGAGATGAGCAGTTCTTC.

V usage is TRBV2 and J usage is TRBJ2-5; D perhaps matches TRBD2 (6 bases). The CDR3 contains 15 residues. Trimming took off 1 base at V and 5 bases at J, with 14 bases between the two ends. Germline CDR1 reads SNHLY; CDR2 reads FYNNEI. The CDR3 reads CASSEGWAGLETQYF. The CDR3 DNA reads TGTGCCAGCAGTGAAGGGTGGGCGGGGCTGGAGACCCAGTACTTC.

CDR3 DNA sequence: TGTGCCATCAGTGATCTAGCGGGTAAAAATGAGCAGTTCTTC. It encodes CAISDLAGKNEQFF. The V call is TRBV10-3, the J call TRBJ2-1; TRBD2 matches at 8 bases. Germline assignment: CDR1 ENHRY and CDR2 SYGVKD. The V gene end was trimmed by 3 bases and the J gene end by 7 bases; junction bases not matched to a gene: 5. The CDR3 is made up of 14 amino acids.

The chain carries TRBV10-3 and TRBJ1-5, with 9 positions matching TRBD1. The CDR3 consists of 14 residues. The junction had 4 bases not matched to a gene; V was cut back by 6 bases and J by 4 bases. Germline CDR1 is ENHRY and CDR2 is SYGVKD. The CDR3 sequence is CAISAGTGNQPQHF. In DNA form, the CDR3 reads TGTGCCATCAGCGCGGGGACAGGGAATCAGCCCCAGCATTTT.

The J gene is TRBJ2-7, the V gene TRBV27, with a tentative D call TRBD1 (5 bases). Germline-derived CDR1 and CDR2 are MNHEY and SMNVEV (reference sequence). The CDR3 totals 15 residues. Deletions cut 2 bases from V and 4 bases from J, with 15 bases between. CDR3 DNA: TGTGCCAGCAGTTTAGGTAGTAGGGGTAGATACGAGCAGTACTTC. Translating gives CASSLGSRGRYEQYF.

The chain combines TRBV18 with TRBJ2-6; weak D call: TRBD1 (5 bases). Germline assignment: CDR1 KGHSH and CDR2 LQKENI. Between the trimmed V and J ends, which lost 3 bases and 3 bases, there was a span of 6 bases. The CDR3 totals 14 residues. The CDR3 reads CASSPTVGANVLTF. DNA for the CDR3: TGTGCCAGCTCACCGACAGTTGGGGCCAACGTCCTGACTTTC.

The chain combines TRBV3-1 (or the pseudogene TRBV3-2) with TRBJ1-3; 10 nucleotides agree with TRBD1. The V gene's germline CDR1 is LGHDT and CDR2 YNNKEL (reference sequence). The V segment lost 4 bases and the J segment 4 bases; nucleotides outside the gene matches: 4. The CDR3 spans 15 residues. Here the CDR3 reads CASSLGDRGGNTIYF. As DNA, the CDR3 is TGTGCCAGCAGCCTAGGGGACAGGGGCGGAAACACCATATATTTT.

The gene calls are TRBV5-6 and TRBJ2-5; D is possibly TRBD2 (5 bases). Germline loops: CDR1 SGHDT, CDR2 YYEEEE. The length of the CDR3 is 15 residues. The V gene lost 1 base and the J gene lost 2 bases, with 12 bases spanning the gap. In DNA, the CDR3 is TGTGCCAGCAGCTTGAAATTTCCGGGGCAAGAGACCCAGTACTTC. This encodes CASSLKFPGQETQYF.

The V and J genes are TRBV5-5 and TRBJ2-3; 14 bases map to TRBD2. V shed 3 bases, J shed 5 bases, and the junction held 5 bases outside the gene matches. This CDR3 comprises 16 residues. Germline CDR1 reads SGHKS; CDR2 reads YYEKEE (reference sequence). DNA for the CDR3: TGTGCCAGCAGCTCCGGACTAGCGGGGGGTTTAGATACGCAGTATTTT. Translation: CASSSGLAGGLDTQYF.

The chain links TRBV11-2 to TRBJ2-4; 8 nucleotides align to TRBD2. The CDR3 is made up of 13 amino acids. Germline CDR1 and CDR2: SGHAT and FQNNGV. The V and J ends lost 3 bases and 9 bases, in that order; junction bases with no gene match: 4. This chain's CDR3 is CASSLRGAGIQYF. DNA for the CDR3: TGTGCCAGCAGCTTGCGGGGGGCTGGCATTCAGTACTTC.

This clone has just one count. The CDR3 sequence is CASSFSGGGTGELFF. The CDR3 bases are TGTGCCAGCAGCTTCTCCGGGGGTGGCACCGGGGAGCTGTTTTTT. The chain links TRBV11-3 to TRBJ2-2; D perhaps matches TRBD2 (6 bases). Between the trimmed V and J ends, which lost 3 bases and 4 bases, there was a span of 12 bases. There are 15 residues in the CDR3. Per germline, CDR1 SGHNT and CDR2 YENEEA.

The count of this clone is one. The chain combines TRBV28 with TRBJ1-1; no reliable D call. Germline V gene lookup returns CDR1 MDHEN and CDR2 SYDVKM. The CDR3 consists of 15 residues. V was trimmed by 6 bases and J by 7 bases, leaving 21 bases between them. The CDR3 is CASRILTDISYEAFF. CDR3 DNA: TGTGCCAGCAGGATATTGACCGACATCTCGTATGAAGCTTTCTTT.

This chain joins TRBV2 and TRBJ1-2; no reliable D call. The germline V gene encodes CDR1 SNHLY and CDR2 FYNNEI. V shed 2 bases and J shed 4 bases, with 17 bases lying between them. The CDR3 contains 16 residues. The CDR3 loop reads CASSELYGEESYGYTF. In DNA, the CDR3 is TGTGCCAGCAGTGAACTTTACGGGGAAGAAAGCTATGGCTACACCTTC.

The CDR3 DNA sequence: TGCAGTGCTAGTCGGGGGGGGAGCGGGGAGCTGTTTTTT. This sequence encodes CSASRGGSGELFF. The chain links TRBV20-1 to TRBJ2-2; 8 bases align to TRBD2. Trimming cost V 3 bases and J 7 bases; bases outside gene matches: 4. There are 13 residues in the CDR3. The germline gives CDR1 DFQATT, CDR2 SNEGSKA (reference sequence).

The V and J genes are TRBV7-2 and TRBJ2-2, with 10 bases lining up with TRBD2. In germline, CDR1 is SGHTA, CDR2 FQGNSA. There are 16 residues in the CDR3. With V trimmed by 2 bases and J by 0 bases, 0 bases remained unmatched. CDR3 in amino acids: CASSLLAGANTGELFF. CDR3 in DNA: TGTGCCAGCAGCTTACTAGCGGGGGCGAACACCGGGGAGCTGTTTTTT.

The V and J genes are TRBV11-2 and TRBJ2-5; 12 bases are shared with TRBD2. Trimming took 5 bases from V and 2 from J; bases not matched to a gene: 9. The CDR3 runs to 17 residues. Germline assignment: CDR1 SGHAT and CDR2 FQNNGV. CDR3 sequence reads: CASSGGLAGGGQETQYF. CDR3 bases: TGTGCCAGCAGCGGCGGCCTAGCGGGGGGGGGTCAAGAGACCCAGTACTTC.